The sequence of this T cell receptor beta chain was determined in a study of T-cell reconstitution after alpha-beta-depleted transplantation in children. Researchers prepared the TCRbeta library using unique molecular identifiers, the study reports. TCRdb used MiXCR to reprocess the PCR reads, holding one entry per CDR3 protein. The sample yields around 480,000 distinct CDR3 sequences, 32% seen once. This CDR3 spans 16 amino acids. V was pared by 6 bases and J by 0 bases, with 7 bases of the junction left unmatched. CDR1 SQVTM and CDR2 ANQGSEA come from the germline V gene. This clonotype was observed a handful of times.

The receptor comes from a human donor who donated a stem cell graft to a child with aplastic anemia. The source material was PBMCs from the stem cell graft donor, sampled from the stem cell graft. V is TRBV29-1 and J is TRBJ2-2, with TRBD2 identical over 10 bases. The CDR3 DNA is TGCAGCGTCCGTGCCGGGACTAGCGCGAACACCGGGGAGCTGTTTTTT. Its protein is CSVRAGTSANTGELFF.